These 24 T cell receptor beta chains came from one sample sequenced in a study of cytomegalovirus exposure and HLA in healthy donors (dated by TCRdb to 2016 to 2017). To prepare the library, the immunoSEQ multiplex PCR assay was applied. For the multiplex PCR, a mixture combining 60 forward primers for TCR Vbeta segments and 13 reverse primers for TCR Jbeta segments was used. In TCRdb, the immuneACCESS table is reduced to in-frame sequences with V and J assigned. These tables do not hold every clone; where another copy was compared, an unresolved V gene accounts for under half, and the others remain unexplained. The sample table contains tens of thousands of clones; only one count was recorded for about 85% of them. Together, the top ten hold roughly 10% of the sample. The sample consisted of PBMCs. All receptors derive from a female donor in good health and CMV-seronegative.

This clone has just a few counts. The DNA for the CDR3 is TGTGCCAGCAGTGAGGTAAACAGGGCCAGCTACAATGAGCAGTTCTTC. Residues: CASSEVNRASYNEQFF. The chain couples TRBV2 to TRBJ2-1; TRBD1 might be the D (6 bases). The CDR3 loop spans 16 amino acids. Germline-derived CDR1 and CDR2 are SNHLY and FYNNEI. Trimming took 3 bases from V and 3 from J, leaving 15 bases between them.

The DNA for the CDR3 is TGTGCCAGCAGCTCAGCACAGGGGGCAACCGGAAACACCATATATTTT. Its protein is CASSSAQGATGNTIYF. The chain is built from TRBV7-9 and TRBJ1-3; 9 nucleotides match TRBD1. Per germline, CDR1 SEHNR and CDR2 FQNEAQ (reference sequence). Germline trimming cut 4 bases from V and 4 bases from J; bases unmatched to any gene: 8. The CDR3 loop spans 16 amino acids.

The chain has TRBV4-3 and TRBJ1-1; D might be TRBD1 (5 bases). Trimming left V 5 bases short and J 4 bases short, with 17 bases between. The CDR3 spans 15 residues. Germline V lookup: CDR1 LGHNA, CDR2 YSLEER. The CDR3, as DNA: TGCGCCAGCAGCGCCGGACACGGAGTTCGCACTGAAGCTTTCTTT. Translation gives CASSAGHGVRTEAFF.

The rearrangement uses TRBV4-3 and TRBJ2-3; 16 bases fit TRBD2. V lost 1 base and J lost 0; bases outside the gene matches: 4. Germline V CDR1 and CDR2: LGHNA, YSLEER. There are 19 residues in the CDR3. CDR3 region: CASSQVGLAGGVSTDTQYF. CDR3 coding DNA: TGCGCCAGCAGCCAAGTGGGACTAGCGGGAGGGGTAAGCACAGATACGCAGTATTTT.

This chain uses TRBV25-1 with TRBJ1-1; no definite D call. The V gene's germline CDR1 is MGHDK and CDR2 SYGVNS. This CDR3 region has 12 residues. The V end lost 4 bases, the J end lost 8 bases, and 11 bases lay between the germline ends. The CDR3 nucleotides read TGTGCCAGCAGTGGACGCGGCAGAGAAGCTTTCTTT. The encoded protein is CASSGRGREAFF.

In this sample, this clone turned up a few times. The CDR3 region is CASSLGGLAGVYF. Written as DNA, the CDR3 is TGTGCCAGCAGCTTGGGAGGGTTAGCCGGTGTGTACTTC. This chain links TRBV5-8 with TRBJ2-7; a weak D match, TRBD2 (5 bases). Germline lookup yields CDR1 SGHTS and CDR2 YDEGEE. The CDR3 is 13 amino acids. V shed 0 bases and J shed 12 bases, with 16 bases lying between them.

The CDR3 DNA is TGTGCCAGCAGTAACGGACAGATCTACGAGCAGTACTTC. It specifies CASSNGQIYEQYF. This chain connects TRBV2 to TRBJ2-5; a weak D match, TRBD1 (6 bases). The J call could be wrong; TRBJ2-7 is a better fit for the DNA end. The CDR3 is 13 amino acids. Germline V gene data show CDR1 as SNHLY and CDR2 as FYNNEI.

V usage is TRBV7-3 and J usage is TRBJ2-3; TRBD2 aligns across 7 bases. CDR1 and CDR2 from the germline V gene are SGHTA and FQGTGA. The CDR3 covers 14 residues. V lost 5 bases to trimming and J lost 6 bases; unmatched junction nucleotides: 8. CDR3 DNA sequence: TGTGCCAGCAGCCTCTGGGCGGGAGTTGATACGCAGTATTTT. Translation gives CASSLWAGVDTQYF.

The genes are TRBV19 and TRBJ2-4; TRBD2 might be the D (6 bases). Per germline, CDR1 LNHDA and CDR2 SQIVND (reference sequence). The CDR3 spans 16 residues. V was clipped by 7 bases and J by 1 base, with 17 bases between them. This CDR3 is CASNPGTLVAKNIQYF. DNA for the CDR3: TGTGCCAGTAACCCAGGGACTCTGGTGGCCAAAAACATTCAGTACTTC. Complete variable domain (other parts from reference TRBV19 and TRBJ2-4): DGGITQSPKYLFRKEGQNVTLSCEQNLNHDAMYWYRQDPGQGLRLIYYSQIVNDFQKGDIAEGYSVSREKKESFPLTVTSAQKNPTAFYLCASNPGTLVAKNIQYFGAGTRLSVL.

The chain has TRBV28 and TRBJ2-7; the match to TRBD1 covers 7 bases. Germline V CDR1 and CDR2: MDHEN, SYDVKM. This CDR3 comprises 11 residues. V shed 5 bases, J shed 9 bases, and the junction held 4 bases outside the gene matches. The CDR3 DNA follows: TGTGCCAGCAGTCAGACAGGGAGGCAGTACTTC. Its protein is CASSQTGRQYF.

The chain is built from TRBV15 and TRBJ1-5; D is unclear. The length of the CDR3 is 16 residues. The V end lost 1 base, the J end lost 3 bases, and 13 bases lay between the germline ends. Germline V gene sequence: CDR1 LNHNV, CDR2 YYDKDF (reference sequence). The CDR3 loop is CATSRGFGEFNQPQHF. CDR3 bases: TGTGCCACCAGCAGAGGTTTTGGAGAGTTCAATCAGCCCCAGCATTTT.

This clone is a singleton in its sample. The chain carries TRBV27 and TRBJ2-1; TRBD2 matches 9 bases. This CDR3 is built from 15 residues. Per the germline V gene, CDR1 is MNHEY and CDR2 is SMNVEV (reference sequence). J lost 9 bases, V lost 3 bases, and 9 bases had no gene match. The CDR3 spells CASSFGAGGPGEQFF. The CDR3 bases are TGTGCCAGCAGTTTTGGGGCGGGAGGGCCTGGTGAGCAGTTCTTC.

J is TRBJ2-7 and V is TRBV6-1; possible D gene TRBD2, 5 bases. The CDR3 consists of 13 residues. In germline, CDR1 is MNHNS, CDR2 SASEGT. Between the trimmed V and J ends, which lost 0 bases and 8 bases, there was a span of 11 bases. The CDR3 spells CASSEALGEKQYF. The CDR3 DNA is TGTGCCAGCAGTGAAGCGCTCGGGGAAAAGCAGTACTTC.

The V and J genes are TRBV7-9 and TRBJ1-3; a possible D gene is TRBD1 (5 bases). The CDR3 length is 16 residues. Deletions cut 1 base from V and 0 bases from J, with 10 bases between. Per the germline V gene, CDR1 is SEHNR and CDR2 is FQNEAQ (reference sequence). CDR3 nucleotide sequence: TGTGCCAGCAGCTTAGGCCAGGGTGACTCTGGAAACACCATATATTTT. This encodes CASSLGQGDSGNTIYF.

The V and J genes are TRBV5-1 and TRBJ2-5, with TRBD2 matching over 11 bases. The J call may not be correct, given that the DNA end is closer to TRBJ2-7. The germline V gene encodes CDR1 SGHRS and CDR2 YFSETQ. The CDR3 has 15 amino acids. The CDR3 DNA reads TGCGCCAGCAGCGGTAGCGGGAGGGGGGGCTACGAGCAGTACTTC. Amino acids: CASSGSGRGGYEQYF.

CDR3: CASSFAGGANVLTF. CDR3 DNA: TGTGCCAGCAGTTTCGCAGGGGGGGCCAACGTCCTGACTTTC. V gene TRBV27 combines with J gene TRBJ2-6; TRBD1 might be the D (5 bases). Germline V gene data show CDR1 as MNHEY and CDR2 as SMNVEV (reference sequence). The CDR3 extends over 14 amino acids. Between the trimmed V and J ends, which lost 3 bases and 4 bases, there was a span of 7 bases.

This clone was detected only a few times. The genes are TRBV7-8 and TRBJ1-1; a weak D match, TRBD1 (6 bases). The CDR3 length is 15 residues. With 4 bases removed from V and 6 bases from J, the gap between germline ends came to 18 bases. CDR1 SGHVS and CDR2 FQNEAQ come from the germline V gene. DNA for the CDR3: TGTGCCAGCAGCTCGGCACAGGGAATCGCGGCTGAAGCTTTCTTT. Protein product: CASSSAQGIAAEAFF.

On this clone: Other DNA variants within this sample encode the same CDR3. The rearrangement joins TRBV7-8 to TRBJ1-6; D remains unclear. Germline loops: CDR1 SGHVS, CDR2 FQNEAQ. This CDR3 comprises 15 residues. Trimming stripped 4 bases from V and 9 bases from J, with 16 bases between. CDR3 amino acids: CASSSTDGGSSPLHF. For the CDR3, the DNA is TGTGCCAGCAGCTCCACCGATGGAGGGAGTTCACCCCTCCACTTT.

J is TRBJ1-4 and V is TRBV25-1; D gene ambiguous. The V and J ends lost 2 bases and 4 bases respectively, with 17 bases between them. The CDR3 runs to 17 residues. CDR1 MGHDK and CDR2 SYGVNS come from the germline V gene. The CDR3 spells CASSEGFIERLNEKLFF. As DNA, the CDR3 is TGTGCCAGCAGTGAAGGGTTTATCGAGAGGCTTAATGAAAAACTGTTTTTT.

The J gene is TRBJ1-1, the V gene TRBV7-2; 7 nucleotides match TRBD1. With V trimmed by 6 bases and J by 0 bases, 7 bases remained unmatched. This CDR3 is built from 15 residues. From germline, CDR1 is SGHTA and CDR2 FQGNSA. As DNA, the CDR3 is TGTGCCAGCAGACCAACAGGGGAAATGAACACTGAAGCTTTCTTT. Protein product: CASRPTGEMNTEAFF. Full variable domain (rest looked up from reference TRBV7-2 and TRBJ1-1): GAGVSQSPSNKVTEKGKDVELRCDPISGHTALYWYRQSLGQGLEFLIYFQGNSAPDKSGLPSDRFSAERTGGSVSTLTIQRTQQEDSAVYLCASRPTGEMNTEAFFGQGTRLTVV.

V and J are TRBV7-2 and TRBJ1-5; D perhaps matches TRBD1 (5 bases). V shed 1 base and J shed 7 bases, with 8 bases lying between them. Germline V gene sequence: CDR1 SGHTA, CDR2 FQGNSA. The CDR3 has 13 residues. This chain's CDR3 is CASSLVGGQPQHF. DNA for the CDR3: TGTGCCAGCAGCTTAGTGGGGGGGCAGCCCCAGCATTTT.

This chain uses TRBV18 with TRBJ1-1; 7 positions agree with TRBD1. Trimming removed 2 bases from V and 3 bases from J; junction bases left unmatched: 6. Germline CDR1 reads KGHSH; CDR2 reads LQKENI. The CDR3 is 15 residues long. CDR3 bases: TGTGCCAGCTCACCAACAGGGGTTTCGGACACTGAAGCTTTCTTT. This gives the protein CASSPTGVSDTEAFF. The full variable domain, in which reference TRBV18 and TRBJ1-1 provide the parts outside the CDR3, is NAGVMQNPRHLVRRRGQEARLRCSPMKGHSHVYWYRQLPEEGLKFMVYLQKENIIDESGMPKERFSAEFPKEGPSILRIQQVVRGDSAAYFCASSPTGVSDTEAFFGQGTRLTVV.

The chain couples TRBV27 to TRBJ2-7; D is perhaps TRBD1 (5 bases). Trimming left V 5 bases short and J 1 base short, with 12 bases between. This CDR3 has 14 residues. From germline, CDR1 is MNHEY and CDR2 SMNVEV (reference sequence). CDR3 loop: CASSKAGLSYEQYF. The DNA for the CDR3 is TGTGCCAGCAGTAAAGCAGGGCTTTCCTACGAGCAGTACTTC.

This rearrangement joins TRBV7-6 to TRBJ2-2; D is possibly TRBD2 (5 bases). V dropped 2 bases and J dropped 0 bases, with 19 bases sitting between them. Germline V gene sequence: CDR1 SGHVS, CDR2 FNYEAQ. This CDR3 is built from 19 residues. CDR3 sequence reads: CASSLPGIRHYANTGELFF. DNA of the CDR3: TGTGCCAGCAGCTTACCCGGGATTCGCCACTACGCGAACACCGGGGAGCTGTTTTTT.